The rows below give T cell receptor beta chains drawn from one sample of a study of blood T cell repertoires in COVID-19. Only in-frame clones appear in the TCRdb table, and some are missing; sequencing was by immunoSEQ multiplex PCR. The table has around 140,000 clones, 60% to 85% seen once. The sequenced sample consisted of peripheral blood. These receptors all come from a woman aged 55-69 years with acute or convalescent COVID-19. The CDR3 runs from the conserved cysteine through the conserved F or W. A D gene is named only where the DNA matches it firmly. Clone size is not always given. Where it is, it says once, few, many or a class for expanded clones.

J: TRBJ1-3; size: once; V: TRBV2; D: -; DNA: TGTGCCAGCAGTGATCAGACAGGCCACACCATATATTTT; CDR3: CASSDQTGHTIYF
J: TRBJ2-7; size: -; V: TRBV28; D: TRBD2; DNA: TGTGCCAGCACCCCCGGGACTAGCGGTTCCTACGAGCAGTACTTC; CDR3: CASTPGTSGSYEQYF
J: TRBJ1-6; size: -; V: TRBV6-5; D: TRBD1; DNA: TGTGCCAGCAGTTTGGACAGGGGTAGGAATTCACCCCTCCACTTT; CDR3: CASSLDRGRNSPLHF
J: TRBJ2-7; size: -; V: TRBV12-3/TRBV12-4; D: TRBD1; DNA: TGTGCCAGCATGGTTTGGGGACAGGGTATGCAGTACTTC; CDR3: CASMVWGQGMQYF
J: TRBJ2-6; size: -; V: TRBV27; D: -; DNA: TGTGCCAGCAGTTTTTCGGGGTCTGGGGCCAACGTCCTGACTTTC; CDR3: CASSFSGSGANVLTF
J: TRBJ2-3; size: -; V: TRBV7-2; D: -; DNA: TGTGCCAGCAGCTCTACCGGGGACACAGATACGCAGTATTTT; CDR3: CASSSTGDTDTQYF
J: TRBJ2-3; size: -; V: TRBV27; D: TRBD2; DNA: TGTGCCAGCATAGCGTCCCCTAGCGGGGGAACTAGCACAGATACGCAGTATTTT; CDR3: CASIASPSGGTSTDTQYF
J: TRBJ1-2; size: -; V: TRBV2; D: -; DNA: TGTGCCAGCAGTGAGAGGAGTTATGGCTACACCTTC; CDR3: CASSERSYGYTF
J: TRBJ1-4; size: -; V: TRBV6-5; D: TRBD1; DNA: TGTGCCAGCAGTTACGTAGGGACAGGTACAAATGAAAAACTGTTTTTT; CDR3: CASSYVGTGTNEKLFF
J: TRBJ2-1; size: -; V: TRBV27; D: -; DNA: TGTGCCAGCAGTTTAGGGGGCGAGGGGCGAGGGGATGAGCAGTTCTTC; CDR3: CASSLGGEGRGDEQFF
J: TRBJ2-1; size: -; V: TRBV11-1; D: -; DNA: TGTGCCAGCAGCCCTCGGAGTAGCTCCTACAATGAGCAGTTCTTC; CDR3: CASSPRSSSYNEQFF
J: TRBJ2-3; size: few; V: TRBV15; D: TRBD2; DNA: TGTGCCACCAGCACGGATCTAGCGGGAGATTGGGAAGATACGCAGTATTTT; CDR3: CATSTDLAGDWEDTQYF
J: TRBJ2-7; size: -; V: TRBV3-1/TRBV3-2; D: TRBD1; DNA: TGTGCCAGCAGCCAAGACCAGGGGGCGCAGTACGAGCAGTACTTC; CDR3: CASSQDQGAQYEQYF
J: TRBJ2-7; size: -; V: TRBV18; D: -; DNA: TGTGCCAGCTCACAGACAGCTACGAGCAGTACACGCTTC; CDR3: CASSQTATSSTRF
J: TRBJ1-3; size: -; V: TRBV30; D: -; DNA: TGTGCCTGGACAGTGGTCGACACCATATATTTT; CDR3: CAWTVVDTIYF
J: TRBJ2-5; size: -; V: TRBV28; D: -; DNA: TGTGCCAGCACCCGTGTGAGCGTAGATGTGGAGACCCAGTACTTC; CDR3: CASTRVSVDVETQYF
J: TRBJ2-1; size: -; V: TRBV7-2; D: -; DNA: TGTGCCAGCAGCTCGAGACTAAATCCCTACAATGAGCAGTTCTTC; CDR3: CASSSRLNPYNEQFF
J: TRBJ2-1; size: -; V: TRBV27; D: -; DNA: TGTGCCAGCAGCCGGGGGAATGAGCAGTTCTTC; CDR3: CASSRGNEQFF
J: TRBJ2-7; size: -; V: TRBV27; D: -; DNA: TGTGCCAGCGTTTCCAGCTCCTACGAGCAGTACTTC; CDR3: CASVSSSYEQYF
J: TRBJ2-5; size: -; V: TRBV28; D: TRBD1; DNA: TGTGCCAGCAGTGGTAATGACAGGGGGCGCGCGGAGACCCAGTACTTC; CDR3: CASSGNDRGRAETQYF
J: TRBJ1-5; size: -; V: TRBV30; D: -; DNA: TGTGCCTGGACCGGGGGAAGGCTTCAGCCCCAGCATTTT; CDR3: CAWTGGRLQPQHF
J: TRBJ1-2; size: once; V: TRBV18; D: TRBD1; DNA: TGTGCCAGCTCACCCCAGGGGGCGCAGGGCTACACCTTC; CDR3: CASSPQGAQGYTF
J: TRBJ2-2; size: many; V: TRBV7-9; D: -; DNA: TGTGCCAGCAGGGTGGTGGCAGTGAACACCGGGGAGCTGTTTTTT; CDR3: CASRVVAVNTGELFF
J: TRBJ2-6; size: -; V: TRBV13; D: -; DNA: TGTGCCAGCAGCACCGGGACTTCTAGCTCTGGGGCCAACGTCCTGACTTTC; CDR3: CASSTGTSSSGANVLTF
J: TRBJ2-2; size: -; V: TRBV27; D: -; DNA: TGTGCCAGCAGTCTCCTCGGAGGGCCGAACACCGGGGAGCTGTTTTTT; CDR3: CASSLLGGPNTGELFF
J: TRBJ2-5; size: -; V: TRBV28; D: TRBD2; DNA: TGTGCCAGCAGTTTGGGAGGGCCAGAGACCCAGTACTTC; CDR3: CASSLGGPETQYF